This T cell receptor (beta chain) was profiled in a study of OX40 agonist ivuxolimab in advanced cancers. Turning to the study itself: Six ivuxolimab dose levels, 0.01 to 10 mg/kg, were given intravenously every 2 weeks.

TCRdb's table, derived via immunoSEQ multiplex PCR, lists solely in-frame clones and lacks some. The table has 95,000 to 150,000 clones, about 93% seen once. Study findings and constraints: Some patients who did not respond also had low normalized T-cell clonal expansion. Relative to CD4+, CD8+ T cells held more expanded clones on average.

V lost 2 bases, J lost 0 bases, and 11 bases lay in between. Germline CDR1 and CDR2: GTSNPN and SVGIG (reference sequence). This CDR3 contains 14 residues. This clone appeared a single time. Antigen specificity is unknown. This specimen consisted of CD4+ or CD8+ T cells sorted from blood, obtained in a trial of the OX40 agonist ivuxolimab. The V and J genes are TRBV30 and TRBJ2-7; D unclear. The TCR was taken from an adult with an advanced solid tumor such as melanoma, head and neck, liver or kidney cancer. This chain's CDR3 is CAWSFGGASYEQYF. The CDR3 DNA reads TGTGCCTGGAGTTTCGGCGGAGCCTCCTACGAGCAGTACTTC.